This T cell receptor (beta chain) is drawn from a study of glioma-infiltrating T cells. Note on this clonotype: Its antigen remains unknown.

The CDR3 totals 13 residues. Between the trimmed V and J ends, which lost 6 bases and 7 bases, there was a span of 16 bases. The germline V gene encodes CDR1 LNHDA and CDR2 SQIVND (reference sequence). The study's findings and limits: CDR3 overlap between tissue and blood was very small. Tissue-blood divergence was below expectation in non-neoplastic patients, above in gliomas.

The iRepertoire nested amplicon-rescue multiplex PCR amplified TCR alpha and beta CDR3s from RNA. One-step reverse transcription and amplification started from approximately 100-400 ng of tissue mRNA or PBMC total RNA. Each CDR3 protein gets one entry after TCRdb re-called the multiplex PCR reads with MiXCR. The data contain roughly 100,000 distinct CDR3 sequences, under 30% of them seen just once; the ten biggest clones take up 44%. This sequence originates from a human donor with low-grade glioma or glioblastoma, undergoing nonglioma brain surgery, or in good health (not recorded which). The chain combines TRBV19 with TRBJ2-7; D call uncertain. The sample taken for sequencing was glioma tissue, nonneoplastic brain tissue, or PBMCs (not recorded which). The CDR3 coding sequence is TGTGCCAGTAGCCCCTTTTCGAGGAATGAGCAGTACTTC. This gives the protein CASSPFSRNEQYF.